This entry features one TCR beta chain sequence. Its specificity is not known. The sample originates from a study of shared clonotypes between healthy human individuals. Findings and limits, study-wide: Across subsets, estimated richness was generally greater for naive than for memory populations.

The CDR3 extends over 17 amino acids. The ends lost 2 bases at V and 0 bases at J; junction bases unmatched: 4. From germline, CDR1 is SGHRS and CDR2 YFSETQ. Sequenced by immunoSEQ multiplex PCR; TCRdb stores in-frame clones only, minus some. The table shows hundreds of thousands of clones, with under 80% occurring only once. The sample comprised memory CD4+ T cells sorted from blood. Subset meaning: CD45RA-negative fraction. The genes are TRBV5-1 and TRBJ2-6, with TRBD1 matching over 8 bases. This TCR derives from a woman aged 25 to 45 in good health. DNA for the CDR3: TGCGCCAGCAGCTTACAGGGGGGCGTCTCTGGGGCCAACGTCCTGACTTTC. Protein sequence: CASSLQGGVSGANVLTF.